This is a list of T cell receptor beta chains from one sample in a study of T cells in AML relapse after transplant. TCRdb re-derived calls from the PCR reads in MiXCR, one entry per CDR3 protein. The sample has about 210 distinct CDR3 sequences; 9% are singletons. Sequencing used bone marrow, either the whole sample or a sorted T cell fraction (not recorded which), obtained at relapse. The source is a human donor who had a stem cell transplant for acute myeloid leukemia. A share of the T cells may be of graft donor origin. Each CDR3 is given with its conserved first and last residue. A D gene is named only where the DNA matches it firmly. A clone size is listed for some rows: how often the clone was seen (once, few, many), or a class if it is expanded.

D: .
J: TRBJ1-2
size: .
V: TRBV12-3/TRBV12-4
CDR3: CVSSFLGFYGYTF
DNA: TGTGTCAGCAGTTTTCTGGGCTTCTATGGCTACACCTTC

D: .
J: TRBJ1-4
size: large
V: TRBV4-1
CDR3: CASSQGRVREKLFF
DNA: TGCGCCAGCAGCCAAGGCAGGGTTCGTGAAAAACTGTTTTTT

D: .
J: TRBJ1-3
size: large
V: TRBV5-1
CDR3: CASSRGAGANSGNTIYF
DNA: TGCGCCAGCAGCCGAGGAGCAGGGGCGAACTCTGGAAACACCATATATTTT

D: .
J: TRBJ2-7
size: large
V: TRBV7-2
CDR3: CASSLPGLIRPYEQYF
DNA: TGTGCCAGCAGCTTACCGGGACTTATTCGACCCTACGAGCAGTACTTC

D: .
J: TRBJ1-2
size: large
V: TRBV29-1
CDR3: CSVYGHGFNYGYTF
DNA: TGCAGCGTTTACGGACATGGCTTTAACTATGGCTACACCTTC

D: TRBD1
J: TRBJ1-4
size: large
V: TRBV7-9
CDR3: CASARRRGTAREFWEKLFF
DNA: TGTGCCAGCGCCCGACGCAGGGGGACAGCAAGGGAATTTTGGGAAAAACTGTTTTTT

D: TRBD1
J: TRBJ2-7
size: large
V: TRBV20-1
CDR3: CSASEDRVNYEQYF
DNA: TGCAGTGCTAGTGAGGACAGGGTTAACTACGAGCAGTACTTC

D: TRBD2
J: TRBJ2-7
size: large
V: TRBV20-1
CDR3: CSARRFGTSGSLFAYEQYF
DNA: TGCAGTGCTAGACGATTCGGGACTAGCGGGAGCTTGTTCGCCTACGAGCAGTACTTC

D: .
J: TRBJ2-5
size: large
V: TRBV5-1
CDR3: CASSLMGEQETQYF
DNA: TGCGCCAGCAGCCTTATGGGGGAACAAGAGACCCAGTACTTC

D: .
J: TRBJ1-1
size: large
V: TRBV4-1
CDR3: CASSQDRARPNTEAFF
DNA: TGCGCCAGCAGCCAAGACAGGGCCAGGCCGAACACTGAAGCTTTCTTT

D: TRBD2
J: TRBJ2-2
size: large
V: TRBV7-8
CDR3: CASSLSAGEATGELFF
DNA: TGTGCCAGCAGCTTGTCGGCGGGGGAGGCAACCGGGGAGCTGTTTTTT

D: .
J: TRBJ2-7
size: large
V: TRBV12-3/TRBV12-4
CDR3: CASSPGLSSYEQYF
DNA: TGTGCCAGCAGCCCGGGACTGAGCTCCTACGAGCAGTACTTC

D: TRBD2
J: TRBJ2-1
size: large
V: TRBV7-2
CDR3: CASSSELAGGGNEQFF
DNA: TGTGCCAGCAGCTCCGAACTAGCGGGAGGCGGGAATGAGCAGTTCTTC

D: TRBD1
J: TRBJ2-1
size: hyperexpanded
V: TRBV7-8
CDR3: CASSPQTGGYNEQFF
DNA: TGTGCCAGCAGCCCGCAGACAGGGGGGTACAATGAGCAGTTCTTC

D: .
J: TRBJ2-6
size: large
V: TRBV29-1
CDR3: CSVDPGGANVLTF
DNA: TGCAGCGTTGATCCAGGGGGGGCCAACGTCCTGACTTTC

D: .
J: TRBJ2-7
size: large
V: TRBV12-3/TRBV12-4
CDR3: CASSPFIQGYEQYF
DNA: TGTGCCAGCAGTCCTTTCATCCAGGGCTACGAGCAGTACTTC

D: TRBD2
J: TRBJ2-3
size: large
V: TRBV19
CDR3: CASGASGGTDTQYF
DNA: TGTGCTTCGGGGGCGAGCGGGGGAACGGATACGCAGTATTTT

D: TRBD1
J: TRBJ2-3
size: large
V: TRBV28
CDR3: CASAQGQDPDTQYF
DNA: TGTGCCAGCGCTCAAGGACAGGACCCAGATACGCAGTATTTT

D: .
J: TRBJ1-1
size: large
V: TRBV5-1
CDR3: CASSALQGGTEAFF
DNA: TGCGCCAGCAGCGCTCTACAAGGGGGGACTGAAGCTTTCTTT

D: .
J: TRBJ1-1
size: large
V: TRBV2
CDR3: CASSERQSTLGTEAFF
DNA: TGTGCCAGCAGTGAGAGGCAATCCACCTTAGGCACTGAAGCTTTCTTT

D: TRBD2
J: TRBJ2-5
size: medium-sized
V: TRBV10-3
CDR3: CAIKGRAGGSQETQYF
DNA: TGTGCCATCAAGGGTCGGGCGGGGGGGTCACAAGAGACCCAGTACTTC

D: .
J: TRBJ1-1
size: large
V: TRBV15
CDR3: CATSRGPGDFTEAFF
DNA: TGTGCCACCAGCAGAGGCCCAGGGGATTTCACTGAAGCTTTCTTT

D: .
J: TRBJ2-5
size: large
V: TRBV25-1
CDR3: CASRKGGGGGMRETQYF
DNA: TGTGCCAGCAGAAAGGGCGGTGGAGGGGGAATGAGGGAGACCCAGTACTTC

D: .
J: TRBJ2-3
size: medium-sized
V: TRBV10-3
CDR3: CAISESVDTQYF
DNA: TGTGCCATCAGTGAGTCTGTAGATACGCAGTATTTT

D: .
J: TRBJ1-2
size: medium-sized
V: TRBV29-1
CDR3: CSVTGGSGGYTF
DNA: TGCAGCGTCACGGGGGGATCAGGGGGCTACACCTTC